A selection of T cell receptor beta chains follows, all from one sample in a study of cytomegalovirus exposure and HLA in healthy donors. Clones were read by immunoSEQ multiplex PCR, and TCRdb kept only the in-frame ones, dropping some. The sample consists of 110,000 or so clones, 76% of them appearing once. The specimen was PBMCs. Receptors originate from a woman aged 40 to 55 in good health and CMV-seropositive. CDR3s include the opening cysteine and the closing phenylalanine or tryptophan. The order of the fields is J gene, clone size, V gene, D gene, CDR3 DNA, CDR3 protein. D genes are given only for firm matches. Clone size is not always given. Where it is, it says once, few, many or a class for expanded clones.

j_gene: TRBJ2-7; abundance: -; v_gene: TRBV5-1; d_gene: -; CDR3nt: TGCGCCAGCAGCTTGGAACAGACCTACGAGCAGTACTTC; CDR3aa: CASSLEQTYEQYF
j_gene: TRBJ2-1; abundance: -; v_gene: TRBV7-2; d_gene: TRBD1; CDR3nt: TGTGCCAGCAGCACAAGGACAGGGACGGGGAATGAGCAGTTCTTC; CDR3aa: CASSTRTGTGNEQFF
j_gene: TRBJ1-4; abundance: -; v_gene: TRBV2; d_gene: -; CDR3nt: TGTGCCAGCGGTGGACAGTATGAAAAACTGTTTTTT; CDR3aa: CASGGQYEKLFF
j_gene: TRBJ2-3; abundance: -; v_gene: TRBV7-2; d_gene: -; CDR3nt: TGTGCCAGCAGCTTAGATGGGGGGACAGATACGCAGTATTTT; CDR3aa: CASSLDGGTDTQYF
j_gene: TRBJ2-5; abundance: few; v_gene: TRBV18; d_gene: -; CDR3nt: TGTGCCAGCTCTGAGCGACAGGAAGAGACCCAGTACTTC; CDR3aa: CASSERQEETQYF
j_gene: TRBJ1-2; abundance: -; v_gene: TRBV18; d_gene: -; CDR3nt: TGTGCCAGCTCCCGGGACACTAACTATGGCTACACCTTC; CDR3aa: CASSRDTNYGYTF
j_gene: TRBJ2-3; abundance: few; v_gene: TRBV5-1; d_gene: TRBD2; CDR3nt: TGCGCCAGCAGCTTGGGTTTAACGGGGGGGACATCAGATACGCAGTATTTT; CDR3aa: CASSLGLTGGTSDTQYF
j_gene: TRBJ1-1; abundance: -; v_gene: TRBV12-5; d_gene: -; CDR3nt: TGTGCTAGTGGTTTGGTAGTGACAGCTCAAGTCCCTGAAGCTTTCTTT; CDR3aa: CASGLVVTAQVPEAFF
j_gene: TRBJ1-4; abundance: -; v_gene: TRBV7-9; d_gene: -; CDR3nt: TGTGCCAGCAGCTTGGCAGGGACTACAACTAATGAAAAACTGTTTTTT; CDR3aa: CASSLAGTTTNEKLFF
j_gene: TRBJ2-7; abundance: -; v_gene: TRBV27; d_gene: -; CDR3nt: TGTGCCAGCCTACCAGCGGCAGACACCCTCTACGAGCAGTACTTC; CDR3aa: CASLPAADTLYEQYF
j_gene: TRBJ2-1; abundance: few; v_gene: TRBV29-1; d_gene: TRBD2; CDR3nt: TGCAGCGTTGATTTAGCTAGCGGGGATTACAATGAGCAGTTCTTC; CDR3aa: CSVDLASGDYNEQFF
j_gene: TRBJ1-5; abundance: many; v_gene: TRBV2; d_gene: -; CDR3nt: TGTGCCAGCCAGGAACAGGCGGGAAATCAGCCCCAGCATTTT; CDR3aa: CASQEQAGNQPQHF
j_gene: TRBJ1-2; abundance: -; v_gene: TRBV7-3; d_gene: TRBD1; CDR3nt: TGTGCCAGCAGCCCCGGGACAGGGAACTACACCTTC; CDR3aa: CASSPGTGNYTF
j_gene: TRBJ1-2; abundance: -; v_gene: TRBV4-1; d_gene: TRBD1; CDR3nt: TGCGCCAGCAGCCAACCGGGACAGGGTCTTTTTGGCTATGGCTACACCTTC; CDR3aa: CASSQPGQGLFGYGYTF
j_gene: TRBJ2-3; abundance: -; v_gene: TRBV5-1; d_gene: TRBD1; CDR3nt: TGCGCCAGCAGTTTCGGACAGGCTCCAGATACGCAGTATTTT; CDR3aa: CASSFGQAPDTQYF
j_gene: TRBJ1-5; abundance: -; v_gene: TRBV2; d_gene: -; CDR3nt: TGTGCCAGCAACGGTGAAGGGGGTGCTCAGCCCCAGCATTTT; CDR3aa: CASNGEGGAQPQHF
j_gene: TRBJ1-1; abundance: -; v_gene: TRBV30; d_gene: -; CDR3nt: TGTGCCTGGAGTGTACAATGGAACACTGAAGCTTTCTTT; CDR3aa: CAWSVQWNTEAFF
j_gene: TRBJ1-1; abundance: -; v_gene: TRBV6-1; d_gene: -; CDR3nt: TGTGCCAGCAGCGAGACAGACATGAACACTGAAGCTTTCTTT; CDR3aa: CASSETDMNTEAFF
j_gene: TRBJ2-3; abundance: -; v_gene: TRBV7-6; d_gene: TRBD2; CDR3nt: TGTGCCAGCAGCAATCGGGGGGGCCAAGCAGATACGCAGTATTTT; CDR3aa: CASSNRGGQADTQYF
j_gene: TRBJ2-7; abundance: -; v_gene: TRBV5-4; d_gene: -; CDR3nt: TGTGCCAGCAGCTTCGACAGAGCCTACGAGCAGTACTTC; CDR3aa: CASSFDRAYEQYF
j_gene: TRBJ2-3; abundance: -; v_gene: TRBV7-2; d_gene: -; CDR3nt: TGTGCCAGCAGCAAAGACCCCCGCGGCCCGTCCACAGATACGCAGTATTTT; CDR3aa: CASSKDPRGPSTDTQYF
j_gene: TRBJ1-3; abundance: -; v_gene: TRBV25-1; d_gene: -; CDR3nt: TGTGCCAGCAGTGCCGGGGGGGGCGGAAACACCATATATTTT; CDR3aa: CASSAGGGGNTIYF
j_gene: TRBJ2-1; abundance: -; v_gene: TRBV7-6; d_gene: TRBD2; CDR3nt: TGTGCCAGCAGCTTAGCACTAGCGGGGGGGCGCGATGAGCAGTTCTTC; CDR3aa: CASSLALAGGRDEQFF
j_gene: TRBJ2-3; abundance: -; v_gene: TRBV7-8; d_gene: -; CDR3nt: TGTGCCAGCAGCCTCAAGAGGGGACTTCTACGCACAGATACGCAGTATTTT; CDR3aa: CASSLKRGLLRTDTQYF
j_gene: TRBJ1-5; abundance: -; v_gene: TRBV29-1; d_gene: -; CDR3nt: TGCAGCGACAGACGCGGGATCCGCGACTGCAATCAGCCCCAGCATTTT; CDR3aa: CSDRRGIRDCNQPQHF
j_gene: TRBJ2-1; abundance: once; v_gene: TRBV9; d_gene: -; CDR3nt: TGTGCCAGCAGCGTAGGCGCAGGCAGCTCCTACAATGAGCAGTTCTTC; CDR3aa: CASSVGAGSSYNEQFF
j_gene: TRBJ1-5; abundance: -; v_gene: TRBV7-2; d_gene: TRBD1; CDR3nt: TGTGCCAGCAGCAGGACAGGCTCGGCGCCTCAGCCCCAGCATTTT; CDR3aa: CASSRTGSAPQPQHF
j_gene: TRBJ2-7; abundance: -; v_gene: TRBV7-8; d_gene: TRBD1; CDR3nt: TGTGCCAGCAGCTTAGCAGGGACAGGGGGCTCCAGGGGTACCCAGTACTTC; CDR3aa: CASSLAGTGGSRGTQYF
j_gene: TRBJ1-2; abundance: -; v_gene: TRBV6-1; d_gene: -; CDR3nt: TGTGCCAGCAGTGTTTGGCGGGGAGGCTACACCTTC; CDR3aa: CASSVWRGGYTF
j_gene: TRBJ1-6; abundance: -; v_gene: TRBV27; d_gene: TRBD1; CDR3nt: TGTGCCAGCACCCGGACAGGGGTTCTCTCCCTCCACTTT; CDR3aa: CASTRTGVLSLHF
j_gene: TRBJ2-5; abundance: -; v_gene: TRBV5-4; d_gene: TRBD2; CDR3nt: TGTGCCAGCAGCTTGAGATCCGGGGGGGCCCAAGAGACCCAGTACTTC; CDR3aa: CASSLRSGGAQETQYF
j_gene: TRBJ1-1; abundance: -; v_gene: TRBV5-4; d_gene: -; CDR3nt: TGTGCCAGCAGCTTGGAGGGGTGGACTGAAGCTTTCTTT; CDR3aa: CASSLEGWTEAFF